What follows are 14 T cell receptor beta chains derived from one specimen sequenced in a study of cytomegalovirus exposure and HLA in healthy donors. Repertoires were generated with immunoSEQ multiplex PCR, while TCRdb's copy carries only in-frame clones and drops some. Among some 210,000 clones, 75% to 90% were seen once, and the ten largest hold around 5.6%. The sample was PBMCs. The receptors were gathered from a woman under 30 in good health and CMV-seronegative.

The V call is TRBV5-1, the J call TRBJ1-2, with a weak D call TRBD1 (6 bases). V lost 7 bases, J lost 8 bases, and 12 bases lay in between. CDR1 SGHRS and CDR2 YFSETQ come from the germline V gene. CDR3 length equals 11 residues. DNA for the CDR3: TGCGCCAGCTCAGGGGAAAGGGGCTACACCTTC. This translates into CASSGERGYTF.

This clone was seen just once. The chain couples TRBV4-1 to TRBJ2-1; D remains unclear. V dropped 10 bases and J dropped 7 bases, with 11 bases sitting between them. Germline CDR1 reads MGHRA; CDR2 reads YSYEKL. The CDR3 covers 11 residues. The CDR3 region is CATRKGNEQFF. The CDR3 bases are TGCGCCACCCGGAAAGGGAATGAGCAGTTCTTC.

This rearrangement joins TRBV27 to TRBJ1-1; D remains ambiguous. Germline V gene lookup returns CDR1 MNHEY and CDR2 SMNVEV (reference sequence). The V end was cut by 3 bases, the J end by 2 bases, with 13 bases between. The CDR3 totals 15 residues. The CDR3 nucleotides are TGTGCCAGCAGTTTGATTCGGGCGGATAACACTGAAGCTTTCTTT. Protein: CASSLIRADNTEAFF.

The J gene is TRBJ2-7, the V gene TRBV7-3; no definite D call. CDR3 length: 13 amino acids. Germline V gene sequence: CDR1 SGHTA, CDR2 FQGTGA. The germline V and J ends were trimmed by 5 bases and 1 base, with 9 bases remaining between them. CDR3 nucleotides: TGTGCCAGCAGCGAACAGCTTTCCTACGAGCAGTACTTC. Translation: CASSEQLSYEQYF.

This clone has a single count. CDR3 sequence reads: CASSFRLAGPTDTQYF. The CDR3, as DNA: TGTGCCAGCAGCTTCCGACTAGCTGGCCCCACAGATACGCAGTATTTT. The J gene is TRBJ2-3, the V gene TRBV11-2; TRBD2 aligns across 7 bases. This CDR3 has 16 amino acids. J lost 2 bases, V lost 3 bases, and 8 bases had no gene match. The V gene's germline CDR1 is SGHAT and CDR2 FQNNGV.

The chain is built from TRBV20-1 and TRBJ2-7, with D unresolved. The CDR3 spans 11 residues. Germline lookup yields CDR1 DFQATT and CDR2 SNEGSKA (reference sequence). Trimming pared 3 bases from V and 5 bases from J, leaving 8 bases between. CDR3 sequence (DNA): TGCAGTGCTAGGGCTATGGACGAGCAGTACTTC. The encoded protein is CSARAMDEQYF.

CDR3 sequence: CASSLGTGGYNEQFF. DNA of the CDR3: TGTGCCAGCAGCTTAGGGACAGGGGGATACAATGAGCAGTTCTTC. The chain links TRBV13 to TRBJ2-1, with TRBD1 matching over 9 bases. The length of the CDR3 is 15 residues. After removal of 0 bases from V and 4 bases from J, the junction contained 1 base not matched to a gene. CDR1 and CDR2 (germline): PRHDT, FYEKMQ (reference sequence).

Comment on this clone: One end of the junction does not line up with germline, which may come from a read error. The chain couples TRBV2 to TRBJ1-5, with D possibly TRBD1 on 6 matching bases. Germline V lookup: CDR1 SNHLY, CDR2 FYNNEI. The CDR3 sequence is 15 residues long. The CDR3 bases are TGTGCCAGCAATGAAAGTCGGGGGGCCGGCCAGCCCCAGCATTTT. This translates into CASNESRGAGQPQHF.

This clone came up once. The genes are TRBV4-1 and TRBJ1-2, with D uncertain. The CDR3 length is 16 residues. V was pared by 0 bases and J by 0 bases, with 11 bases between. Germline V gene sequence: CDR1 MGHRA, CDR2 YSYEKL. CDR3 DNA: TGCGCCAGCAGCCAAGATCCGGCCGGACCTAACTATGGCTACACCTTC. This sequence encodes CASSQDPAGPNYGYTF.

CDR3 in amino acids: CASSPDRDEANVLTF. DNA of the CDR3: TGTGCCAGCAGTCCGGACAGGGATGAGGCCAACGTCCTGACTTTC. V usage is TRBV6-5 and J usage is TRBJ2-6, with TRBD1 identical over 8 bases. The CDR3 runs 15 residues. Germline V gene lookup returns CDR1 MNHEY and CDR2 SVGAGI. V lost 5 bases to trimming and J lost 6 bases; unmatched junction nucleotides: 6.

The chain couples TRBV30 to TRBJ2-2, with D possibly being TRBD1 or TRBD2 (5 bases each). V was pared by 5 bases and J by 5 bases, with 18 bases between. CDR1 and CDR2 from the germline V gene are GTSNPN and SVGIG (reference sequence). This CDR3 has 15 amino acids. The CDR3 reads CAWSGMRGRTGELFF. The CDR3 DNA is TGTGCCTGGTCCGGGATGAGGGGCCGGACCGGGGAGCTGTTTTTT.

This chain uses TRBV23-1 with TRBJ1-2; D perhaps matches TRBD1 (6 bases). TRBV23-1 is an ORF, and what it does is uncertain. The germline V and J ends were trimmed by 0 bases and 9 bases, with 17 bases remaining between them. The CDR3 runs to 15 residues. The CDR3 spells CASSQSGGTIASYTF. In nucleotides, the CDR3 is TGCGCCAGCAGTCAATCAGGAGGGACAATCGCTAGCTACACCTTC.

This clone occurred once. The chain has TRBV6-1 and TRBJ1-2; no definite D call. V shed 3 bases and J shed 3 bases, with 17 bases lying between them. The germline gives CDR1 MNHNS, CDR2 SASEGT. CDR3 size: 16 residues. In DNA, the CDR3 is TGTGCCAGCAGTGACACCGTGACCCGCCAATACTATGGCTACACCTTC. This codes for CASSDTVTRQYYGYTF.

This clone appeared once. The gene calls are TRBV5-1 and TRBJ1-5; D unresolved. This CDR3 has 18 residues. Looked up from germline, CDR1 is SGHRS and CDR2 is YFSETQ. The V end lost 2 bases, the J end lost 1 base, and 19 bases lay between the germline ends. The CDR3 DNA reads as TGCGCCAGCAGCTTAGTCGCTAAGGGATTGACGAGCAATCAGCCCCAGCATTTT. Its translation is CASSLVAKGLTSNQPQHF.